These 14 T cell receptor beta chains came from one sample sequenced in a study of shared clonotypes between healthy human individuals. Sequenced by immunoSEQ multiplex PCR; TCRdb stores in-frame clones only, minus some. The sample carries about 2 million clones, roughly 94% recorded once. CD45RO-negative CD8 cells positively selected for CCR7 made up the naive population, which excluded terminally differentiated effector memory CD45RA+ cells. Sequencing used naive CD8+ T cells sorted from blood. The source is a man between 18 and 29 years old in good health.

As for this clone: At the DNA level, this CDR3 is encoded by other sequences in the same sample as well. The chain employs TRBV7-9 and TRBJ2-5, with D maybe TRBD1 (6 bases). The germline gives CDR1 SEHNR, CDR2 FQNEAQ (reference sequence). CDR3 length: 13 residues. The V end lost 3 bases, the J end lost 3 bases, and 8 bases lay between the germline ends. CDR3 in amino acids: CASSLTGEETQYF. In nucleotides, the CDR3 is TGTGCCAGCAGCTTGACAGGTGAAGAGACCCAGTACTTC.

The chain carries TRBV9 and TRBJ1-1; D might be TRBD1 (5 bases). Trimming shortened V by 3 bases and J by 3 bases, and 18 bases separated the two germline ends. Germline CDR1 is SGDLS and CDR2 is YYNGEE. The CDR3 is 16 residues long. DNA of the CDR3: TGTGCCAGCAGCGCCCCAGCGTCAGGGTTCGACACTGAAGCTTTCTTT. Translation: CASSAPASGFDTEAFF.

This clone was detected a few times. The chain recombines TRBV2 with TRBJ1-2; D is ambiguous. V was shortened by 3 bases and J by 4 bases, with 21 bases between the two germline ends. Germline CDR1 SNHLY, CDR2 FYNNEI. The CDR3 is made up of 17 amino acids. The CDR3 loop reads CASSDSQGGKVSYGYTF. In DNA form, the CDR3 reads TGTGCCAGCAGTGACTCTCAAGGAGGGAAGGTTAGCTATGGCTACACCTTC. The variable domain in full, completed from reference TRBV2 and TRBJ1-2, reads EPEVTQTPSHQVTQMGQEVILRCVPISNHLYFYWYRQILGQKVEFLVSFYNNEISEKSEIFDDQFSVERPDGSNFTLKIRSTKLEDSAMYFCASSDSQGGKVSYGYTFGSGTRLTVV.

This clone has only one observation. The V and J genes are TRBV13 and TRBJ2-2, with a possible D match to TRBD1 (5 bases). The V gene lost 5 bases and the J gene lost 1 base, with 8 bases spanning the gap. CDR3 length: 14 amino acids. CDR1 is PRHDT and CDR2 is FYEKMQ in the germline V gene (reference sequence). Here the CDR3 reads CASSVTGNTGELFF. As DNA, the CDR3 is TGTGCCAGCAGCGTAACAGGGAACACCGGGGAGCTGTTTTTT.

This sequence joins TRBV19 and TRBJ2-1, with D perhaps TRBD1 (6 bases). The germline gives CDR1 LNHDA, CDR2 SQIVND (reference sequence). Trimming cost V 3 bases and J 8 bases, with 11 bases left between them. The CDR3 is 13 residues long. The CDR3 loop is CASSIRQGYEQFF. CDR3 bases: TGTGCCAGTAGTATCCGCCAGGGGTATGAGCAGTTCTTC.

The chain combines TRBV5-6 with TRBJ2-1, with D perhaps TRBD1 (5 bases). Trimming shortened V by 3 bases and J by 3 bases, and 22 bases separated the two germline ends. There are 18 residues in the CDR3. Germline V CDR1 and CDR2: SGHDT, YYEEEE. CDR3 nucleotides: TGTGCCAGCAGCTGGGGAAGGGGCGTAGGGCGAAGCTACAATGAGCAGTTCTTC. Protein sequence: CASSWGRGVGRSYNEQFF.

CDR3 residues: CASSFETSGNYEQYF. In DNA, the CDR3 is TGCGCCAGCAGCTTCGAGACTAGCGGGAACTACGAGCAGTACTTC. The V gene is TRBV5-1, the J gene TRBJ2-7; TRBD2 agrees at 11 bases. This CDR3 has 15 amino acids. V lost 2 bases, J lost 3 bases, and 4 bases stayed unmatched. The germline V gene encodes CDR1 SGHRS and CDR2 YFSETQ. Complete variable domain (other parts from reference TRBV5-1 and TRBJ2-7): KAGVTQTPRYLIKTRGQQVTLSCSPISGHRSVSWYQQTPGQGLQFLFEYFSETQRNKGNFPGRFSGRQFSNSRSEMNVSTLELGDSALYLCASSFETSGNYEQYFGPGTRLTVT.

The rearrangement links TRBV5-1 to TRBJ2-7; a weak D match, TRBD1 (6 bases). Germline CDR1 is SGHRS and CDR2 is YFSETQ. V lost 3 bases and J lost 1, with 11 bases in between. CDR3 size: 14 residues. The CDR3 reads CASSYTTGSYEQYF. The CDR3 DNA sequence: TGCGCCAGCAGCTACACGACAGGATCCTACGAGCAGTACTTC.

Points on this clone: The sample has other DNA sequences that encode this CDR3 too. The chain recombines TRBV13 with TRBJ2-2; no reliable D call. V was trimmed by 0 bases and J by 5 bases, leaving 4 bases between them. The CDR3 sequence is 13 residues long. Germline V gene lookup returns CDR1 PRHDT and CDR2 FYEKMQ (reference sequence). The CDR3 reads CASSLGGTGELFF. The CDR3 coding sequence is TGTGCCAGCAGCTTAGGAGGGACCGGGGAGCTGTTTTTT.

This clone came up once. At the DNA level, this CDR3 is encoded by other sequences in the same sample as well. The V and J genes are TRBV6-1 and TRBJ2-7; 10 bases match TRBD2. With 0 bases clipped from V and 4 bases from J, the junction kept 0 bases outside the gene matches. The CDR3 consists of 14 residues. CDR1 and CDR2 (germline): MNHNS, SASEGT. The CDR3 loop is CASSEASGGYEQYF. CDR3 nucleotides: TGTGCCAGCAGTGAAGCTAGCGGGGGGTACGAGCAGTACTTC.

The genes are TRBV6-5 and TRBJ2-3; TRBD2 might be the D (6 bases). V was trimmed by 3 bases and J by 5 bases, leaving 12 bases between them. Germline loops: CDR1 MNHEY, CDR2 SVGAGI. CDR3 length: 14 amino acids. CDR3 loop: CASSYGGVEDTQYF. The DNA of the CDR3 is TGTGCCAGCAGTTATGGAGGGGTTGAAGATACGCAGTATTTT.

Worth noting for this clone: The same CDR3 is also encoded by other DNA sequences in this sample. V and J are TRBV6-1 and TRBJ1-1, with 8 bases that match TRBD1. CDR1 and CDR2 from the germline V gene are MNHNS and SASEGT. This CDR3 has 14 amino acids. The V gene end was trimmed by 2 bases and the J gene end by 1 base; junction bases not matched to a gene: 0. CDR3 sequence (DNA): TGTGCCAGCAGTGAAACAGGGGGGAACACTGAAGCTTTCTTT. It encodes CASSETGGNTEAFF.

With regard to this clone: Other DNA sequences in the sample encode the same CDR3. The rearrangement uses TRBV7-9 and TRBJ2-7; TRBD1 matches 7 bases. From germline, CDR1 is SEHNR and CDR2 FQNEAQ (reference sequence). The CDR3 has 12 amino acids. V dropped 5 bases and J dropped 6; count of bases not matched to a gene: 4. CDR3 amino acids: CASSPTGVEQYF. CDR3 nucleotide sequence: TGTGCCAGCAGCCCCACAGGGGTCGAGCAGTACTTC.

This chain connects TRBV7-9 to TRBJ2-5; TRBD1 matches at 7 bases. The germline CDR1 and CDR2 sequences are SEHNR and FQNEAQ (reference sequence). The CDR3 loop spans 17 amino acids. V shed 4 bases and J 2 bases; nucleotides not matched to a gene: 13. The CDR3 nucleotides read TGTGCCAGCAGCTCCCATTTTATCGGGACAGAACAAGAGACCCAGTACTTC. It is translated as CASSSHFIGTEQETQYF.